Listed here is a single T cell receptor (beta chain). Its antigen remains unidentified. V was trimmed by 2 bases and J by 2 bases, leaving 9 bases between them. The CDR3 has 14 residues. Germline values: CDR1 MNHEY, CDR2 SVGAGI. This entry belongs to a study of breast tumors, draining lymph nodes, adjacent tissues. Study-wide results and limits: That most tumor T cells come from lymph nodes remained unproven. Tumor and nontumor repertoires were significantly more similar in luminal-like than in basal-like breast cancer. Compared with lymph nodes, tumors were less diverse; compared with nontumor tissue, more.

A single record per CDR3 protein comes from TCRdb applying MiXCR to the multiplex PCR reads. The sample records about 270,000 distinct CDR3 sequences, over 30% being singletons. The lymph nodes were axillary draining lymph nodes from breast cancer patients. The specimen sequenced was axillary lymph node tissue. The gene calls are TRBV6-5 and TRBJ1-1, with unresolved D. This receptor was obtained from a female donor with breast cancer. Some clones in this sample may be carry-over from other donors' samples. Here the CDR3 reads CASSYLSSNTEAFF. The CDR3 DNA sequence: TGTGCCAGCAGTTACCTCAGTAGTAACACTGAAGCTTTCTTT.